What follows is one T cell receptor beta chain and its context. Its target is not known. Germline V lookup: CDR1 MNHNS, CDR2 SASEGT. Between the trimmed V and J ends, which lost 1 base and 4 bases, there was a span of 7 bases. The CDR3 contains 13 residues. The method was immunoSEQ multiplex PCR; TCRdb's version includes in-frame clones alone and lacks a portion of them. The sample lists about 82,000 clones, approximately 90% occurring once. This sample stems from a study of siplizumab effects on memory and regulatory T cells. Study-wide findings and caveats: Proliferating Tregs taken from siplizumab cultures were not shown to have a confirmed suppressive function. Both greater diversity than memory cells and a major contribution to the alloresponse seemed to characterize naive T cells.

The receptor was isolated from a human donor in good health. The material sequenced was Tregs sorted from blood. The chain links TRBV6-1 to TRBJ1-2; D is ambiguous. The CDR3 reads CASSEGRTYGYTF. Written as DNA, the CDR3 is TGTGCCAGCAGTGAAGGACGGACCTATGGCTACACCTTC.